Detailed here is one TCR beta chain. These data come from a study of OX40 agonist ivuxolimab in advanced cancers. The method was immunoSEQ multiplex PCR; TCRdb's version includes in-frame clones alone and lacks a portion of them. In the table there are about 68,000 clones, approximately 91% of which are singletons. CDR1 and CDR2 from the germline V gene are ENHRY and SYGVKD. There are 14 residues in the CDR3. Unmatched junction bases numbered 5, after V lost 5 bases and J lost 6 bases. This TCR was recovered from an adult with an advanced solid tumor such as melanoma, head and neck, liver or kidney cancer. The sequenced sample was CD4+ or CD8+ T cells sorted from blood, obtained in a trial of the OX40 agonist ivuxolimab. The rearrangement uses TRBV10-3 and TRBJ2-1; 9 bases map to TRBD1. CDR3 bases: TGTGCCATCAGTCCACAGGGGGCGCCCAATGAGCAGTTCTTC. This gives the protein CAISPQGAPNEQFF.